These 26 T cell receptor beta chains were all obtained from the same sample, sequenced in a study of T cell responses to AZD1222 COVID-19 vaccine. Using immunoSEQ multiplex PCR, the repertoire was profiled, and TCRdb retains in-frame clones only, with some absent. Here the sample spans about 160,000 clones, about nine tenths being singletons. The specimen comprised peripheral blood, sampled on day 0 of AZD1222 vaccination. The receptor set was obtained from an adult in good health.

The V gene is TRBV21-1, the J gene TRBJ2-3; TRBD1, the table's D call, lacks a check against the DNA. TRBV21-1 is a listed pseudogene. The CDR3 length is 12 residues. CDR3 sequence reads: CASMGSRICRDF. As DNA, the CDR3 is TGTGCCAGCATGGGGTCCAGAATCTGCAGGGATTTT.

This chain joins TRBV3-1 (or the pseudogene TRBV3-2) and TRBJ2-7; TRBD1 matches at 9 bases. Per the germline V gene, CDR1 is LGHDT and CDR2 is YNNKEL (reference sequence). Trimming cost V 10 bases and J 5 bases; bases outside gene matches: 9. The CDR3 is 13 amino acids. As DNA, the CDR3 is TGTGCCACTACGGGACAGGGTACCCACGAGCAGTACTTC. This sequence encodes CATTGQGTHEQYF.

This clone was found once. The chain joins TRBV2 to TRBJ2-5; TRBD2 agrees at 12 bases. Germline V gives CDR1 SNHLY, CDR2 FYNNEI. The CDR3 extends over 13 amino acids. V shed 4 bases and J 9 bases; nucleotides not matched to a gene: 3. DNA of the CDR3: TGTGCCAGCAGTGCGACTAGCGGGGGTTCCCAGTACTTC. Translating gives CASSATSGGSQYF.

The CDR3 reads CATSPGLAETYNEQFF. The CDR3 bases are TGTGCCACCAGTCCCGGACTAGCGGAGACCTACAATGAGCAGTTCTTC. The gene calls are TRBV24-1 and TRBJ2-1; TRBD2 matches at 10 bases. V trimming: 6 bases; J trimming: 2 bases; junction bases outside the gene matches: 6. The CDR3 contains 16 residues. CDR1 is KGHDR and CDR2 is SFDVKD in the germline V gene.

This clone was detected once. The J gene is TRBJ1-1, the V gene TRBV19; perhaps TRBD1 as D (6 bases). Between the trimmed V and J ends, which lost 4 bases and 1 base, there was a span of 10 bases. This CDR3 is built from 14 residues. Germline V CDR1 and CDR2: LNHDA, SQIVND (reference sequence). This CDR3 reads CASSKDSTNTEAFF. The CDR3 nucleotides read TGTGCCAGTAGTAAGGACAGCACGAACACTGAAGCTTTCTTT.

This rearrangement joins TRBV27 to TRBJ1-2; D call uncertain. There are 13 residues in the CDR3. Trimming stripped 5 bases from V and 0 bases from J, with 7 bases between. Per germline, CDR1 MNHEY and CDR2 SMNVEV (reference sequence). DNA of the CDR3: TGTGCCAGCAGTCACAGCACTAACTATGGCTACACCTTC. Its translation is CASSHSTNYGYTF.

The chain joins TRBV28 to TRBJ2-2; tentatively, D is TRBD1 or TRBD2 (6 bases each). CDR3 size: 15 residues. The V end lost 5 bases, the J end lost 1 base, and 11 bases lay between the germline ends. CDR1 MDHEN and CDR2 SYDVKM come from the germline V gene. The CDR3 spells CASSGGHLNTGELFF. In DNA, the CDR3 is TGTGCCAGCAGTGGGGGGCACCTGAACACCGGGGAGCTGTTTTTT. The variable domain in full, with the rest retrieved from reference TRBV28 and TRBJ2-2, is DVKVTQSSRYLVKRTGEKVFLECVQDMDHENMFWYRQDPGLGLRLIYFSYDVKMKEKGDIPEGYSVSREKKERFSLILESASTNQTSMYLCASSGGHLNTGELFFGEGSRLTVL.

The V gene is TRBV11-2, the J gene TRBJ1-6, with D uncertain. Per the germline V gene, CDR1 is SGHAT and CDR2 is FQNNGV. CDR3 size: 16 residues. V was pared by 4 bases and J by 10 bases, with 20 bases between. DNA for the CDR3: TGTGCCAGCAGCTCCCCCTCCGGGAGAGCTAAGTCACCCCTCCACTTT. Its protein is CASSSPSGRAKSPLHF.

This chain connects TRBV3-1 (or the pseudogene TRBV3-2) to TRBJ1-2, with D perhaps TRBD1 (5 bases). Deletions cut 0 bases from V and 0 bases from J, with 17 bases between. CDR1 is LGHDT, CDR2 YNNKEL, per germline (reference sequence). CDR3 size: 18 residues. The CDR3 here is CASSQDLPGTWANYGYTF. The CDR3 DNA reads as TGTGCCAGCAGCCAAGATCTACCAGGGACGTGGGCTAACTATGGCTACACCTTC.

The V call is TRBV7-2, the J call TRBJ1-2, with D hard to call. CDR3 size: 15 residues. The V and J ends lost 5 bases and 1 base respectively, with 14 bases between them. Germline CDR1 is SGHTA and CDR2 is FQGNSA. The CDR3 here is CASSRRRGDNYGYTF. The CDR3 DNA reads TGTGCCAGCAGCCGGCGACGTGGTGATAACTATGGCTACACCTTC.

This chain's CDR3 is CASSLPGRDQPQHF. The DNA of the CDR3 is TGTGCCAGCAGCTTACCGGGCAGGGATCAGCCCCAGCATTTT. V gene TRBV7-9 combines with J gene TRBJ1-5, with D possibly TRBD1 on 5 matching bases. CDR1 is SEHNR, CDR2 FQNEAQ, per germline (reference sequence). The CDR3 contains 14 residues. V dropped 2 bases and J dropped 5 bases, with 10 bases sitting between them.

This chain joins TRBV6-2 or TRBV6-3 and TRBJ2-1, with D unresolved. The CDR3 sequence is 15 residues long. Germline V lookup: CDR1 MNHEY, CDR2 SVGEGT. V shed 2 bases and J shed 5 bases, with 13 bases lying between them. This CDR3 reads CASSYPSSVHNEQFF. In DNA form, the CDR3 reads TGTGCCAGCAGTTACCCCTCGAGCGTGCACAATGAGCAGTTCTTC.

The J gene is TRBJ2-3, the V gene TRBV20-1, with D perhaps matching TRBD2 (6 bases). Germline CDR1 and CDR2: DFQATT and SNEGSKA (reference sequence). V was pared by 8 bases and J by 7 bases, with 10 bases between. The CDR3 is 10 amino acids. CDR3 DNA: TGCAGTTTGGGACTCTATACGCAGTATTTT. Its protein product is CSLGLYTQYF.

This chain connects TRBV7-2 to TRBJ2-3; 7 bases agree with TRBD1. This CDR3 has 13 amino acids. Germline lookup yields CDR1 SGHTA and CDR2 FQGNSA. The V and J ends lost 3 bases and 6 bases, in that order; junction bases with no gene match: 3. The CDR3 nucleotides read TGTGCCAGCAGCTTCAACAGGGGCGATACGCAGTATTTT. It yields the protein CASSFNRGDTQYF.

This sequence joins TRBV7-2 and TRBJ1-4; a possible D gene is TRBD1 (5 bases). The CDR3 has 15 amino acids. V was pared by 4 bases and J by 1 base, with 10 bases between. Germline CDR1 SGHTA, CDR2 FQGNSA. CDR3 coding DNA: TGTGCCAGCAGCTACTCAGGGTTAACTAATGAAAAACTGTTTTTT. Translating it yields CASSYSGLTNEKLFF.

This clone was picked up a small number of times. V gene TRBV19 combines with J gene TRBJ1-6, with TRBD1 matching 8 bases. J lost 4 bases, V lost 5 bases, and 7 bases had no gene match. There are 16 residues in the CDR3. Germline CDR1 is LNHDA and CDR2 is SQIVND (reference sequence). CDR3 region: CASSSGDRPYNSPLHF. CDR3 nucleotides: TGTGCCAGTAGTTCGGGGGACAGGCCGTATAATTCACCCCTCCACTTT. Full variable domain (remainder filled in from reference TRBV19 and TRBJ1-6): DGGITQSPKYLFRKEGQNVTLSCEQNLNHDAMYWYRQDPGQGLRLIYYSQIVNDFQKGDIAEGYSVSREKKESFPLTVTSAQKNPTAFYLCASSSGDRPYNSPLHFGNGTRLTVT.

The chain recombines TRBV6-2 or TRBV6-3 with TRBJ1-4; 8 bases line up with TRBD1. This CDR3 comprises 15 residues. Losses at the gene ends were 0 bases for V and 8 bases for J; bases not matched to a gene: 5. Germline CDR1 and CDR2: MNHEY and SVGEGT. The CDR3 region has the DNA TGTGCCAGCAGTTACTCGTTGACAGGGGTCGAAAAACTGTTTTTT. It translates to CASSYSLTGVEKLFF.

The sample holds one count of this clone. This chain connects TRBV2 to TRBJ2-1; TRBD1 matches 9 bases. The length of the CDR3 is 15 residues. The J segment lost 0 bases and the V segment lost 8 bases, leaving 5 bases of the junction unmatched. CDR1 and CDR2 from the germline V gene are SNHLY and FYNNEI. The CDR3 DNA sequence: TGTGCCAGCGGCCGGGACAGGGCCTCCTACAATGAGCAGTTCTTC. Translation: CASGRDRASYNEQFF.

V and J are TRBV2 and TRBJ2-5; TRBD2 is a possible D gene (6 bases). V lost 5 bases and J lost 4, with 17 bases in between. CDR3 length: 15 residues. CDR1 SNHLY and CDR2 FYNNEI come from the germline V gene. For the CDR3, the DNA is TGTGCCAGCAGTAGCGACGGGACTCCCGGAGAGACCCAGTACTTC. This sequence encodes CASSSDGTPGETQYF.

The chain links TRBV4-1 to TRBJ2-3; D call uncertain. Germline values: CDR1 MGHRA, CDR2 YSYEKL. The CDR3 runs to 15 residues. Trimming stripped 1 base from V and 4 bases from J, with 12 bases between. In DNA, the CDR3 is TGCGCCAGCAGCCAAGTGGGCACCCCGTCAGATACGCAGTATTTT. Its translation is CASSQVGTPSDTQYF.

The chain combines TRBV6-5 with TRBJ1-6; D gene unclear. The CDR3 is made up of 14 amino acids. V gave up 6 bases and J gave up 7 bases, with 13 bases separating them. CDR1 is MNHEY, CDR2 SVGAGI, per germline. The CDR3 spells CASRIPQPNSPLHF. CDR3 nucleotides: TGTGCCAGCAGAATTCCACAGCCAAATTCACCCCTCCACTTT.

This chain joins TRBV6-5 and TRBJ1-4; 7 nucleotides align to TRBD1. This CDR3 has 15 residues. Germline loops: CDR1 MNHEY, CDR2 SVGAGI. V trimming: 0 bases; J trimming: 7 bases; junction bases outside the gene matches: 5. The CDR3 loop reads CASSYSETGTEKLFF. The CDR3 nucleotides read TGTGCCAGCAGTTACTCGGAGACAGGGACTGAAAAACTGTTTTTT.

Only one count was recorded for this clone. The genes are TRBV5-6 and TRBJ2-7; D is possibly TRBD1 (5 bases). The CDR3 spans 14 residues. Germline-derived CDR1 and CDR2 are SGHDT and YYEEEE. With 1 base removed from V and 4 bases from J, the gap between germline ends came to 12 bases. Written as DNA, the CDR3 is TGTGCCAGCAGCTTGACGTCAGGGATGTACGAGCAGTACTTC. Residues: CASSLTSGMYEQYF.

V gene TRBV6-1 combines with J gene TRBJ2-7; D possibly corresponds to TRBD1 (5 bases). This CDR3 is 15 amino acids long. The germline V gene encodes CDR1 MNHNS and CDR2 SASEGT. Trimming pared 2 bases from V and 0 bases from J, leaving 11 bases between. The CDR3 spells CASSELKGLSYEQYF. The CDR3 nucleotides are TGTGCCAGCAGTGAACTTAAGGGGCTCTCCTACGAGCAGTACTTC.

The V call is TRBV5-1, the J call TRBJ1-2; perhaps TRBD1 as D (5 bases). The CDR3 sequence is 13 residues long. Germline CDR1 and CDR2: SGHRS and YFSETQ. V was cut by 4 bases and J by 5 bases, with 12 bases left in between. The CDR3 reads CASSETDSYGYTF. CDR3 sequence (DNA): TGCGCCAGCAGCGAAACTGACAGTTATGGCTACACCTTC. Full variable domain (missing parts from reference TRBV5-1 and TRBJ1-2): KAGVTQTPRYLIKTRGQQVTLSCSPISGHRSVSWYQQTPGQGLQFLFEYFSETQRNKGNFPGRFSGRQFSNSRSEMNVSTLELGDSALYLCASSETDSYGYTFGSGTRLTVV.

For the CDR3, the DNA is TGTGCCATCAAGGGGACAGGGCCGAGCTCTGGAAACACCATATATTTT. Translated, it gives CAIKGTGPSSGNTIYF. The genes are TRBV10-3 and TRBJ1-3, with 9 nucleotides matching TRBD1. After removal of 7 bases from V and 0 bases from J, the junction contained 7 bases not matched to a gene. The germline V gene has CDR1 ENHRY and CDR2 SYGVKD. The CDR3 totals 16 residues.